This TCR beta chain stems from a study of technical replicates of blood from four donors. Trimming took 4 bases from V and 0 from J, leaving 14 bases between them. The CDR3 has 16 residues. Germline V gives CDR1 SGDLS, CDR2 YYNGEE. The data were produced by immunoSEQ multiplex PCR, yet TCRdb's version contains in-frame clones alone and is incomplete. Of 70,000 to 95,000 clones listed, 95% are singletons. This receptor was obtained from a human donor in good health. The sample comprised T cells isolated from PBMCs. This rearrangement joins TRBV9 to TRBJ2-1; D is uncertain. This chain's CDR3 is CASSLLDGGSYNEQFF. CDR3 nucleotide sequence: TGTGCCAGCAGCCTCCTTGATGGCGGCTCCTACAATGAGCAGTTCTTC.